The T cell receptor (beta chain) under discussion was sequenced for a study of esophageal squamous cell carcinoma under preoperative chemotherapy. Stated time point: after preoperative PTX-NDP chemotherapy. Before surgery, patients were given preoperative paclitaxel-nedaplatin chemotherapy. The CDR3 covers 12 residues. Germline CDR1 and CDR2: SGHVS and FQNEAQ. Trimming stripped 3 bases from V and 7 bases from J, with 9 bases between. Each CDR3 protein is one row after TCRdb ran MiXCR on the PCR reads. The sample comprises about 32,000 distinct CDR3 sequences, approximately 51% of which are singletons, and approximately 23% rests with the top ten.

The clonotype originates from a human donor with esophageal squamous cell carcinoma. The donor label of this sample is uncertain. The chain recombines TRBV7-8 with TRBJ1-1; no clear D gene. Sample acquisition took place from a patient given preoperative chemotherapy. CDR3 nucleotide sequence: TGTGCCAGCAGCTTTACAAGGGTTGAAGCTTTCTTT. It yields the protein CASSFTRVEAFF.